One sample yielded the 29 T cell receptor beta chains listed below, sequenced in a study of graft-versus-host responses after intestinal transplantation. No cognate antigen is known for these TCRs. Assay used: immunoSEQ multiplex PCR; TCRdb lists only in-frame clones, some missing. In the table there are 60,000 to 80,000 clones, roughly 88% of which are singletons. Sequenced here: unstimulated CD8+ T cells sorted from spleen or lymph node cells, sampled before intestinal transplant. Receptors originate from a human donor who received an intestinal transplant.

This chain links TRBV7-9 with TRBJ2-5; maybe TRBD1 (6 bases). Germline V gene lookup returns CDR1 SEHNR and CDR2 FQNEAQ (reference sequence). The CDR3 is made up of 15 amino acids. Trimming cost V 4 bases and J 1 base, with 13 bases left between them. CDR3 sequence (DNA): TGTGCCAGCAGCTCCAATAGGGGGTTCCAAGAGACCCAGTACTTC. It codes for CASSSNRGFQETQYF.

The chain couples TRBV4-2 to TRBJ2-1; the match to TRBD2 covers 8 bases. Germline V gives CDR1 LGHNA, CDR2 YNFKEQ. The junction had 10 bases not matched to a gene; V was cut back by 3 bases and J by 6 bases. The CDR3 contains 16 residues. In nucleotides, the CDR3 is TGTGCCAGCAGCCAGATTATAGCGGGGACCACCAATGAGCAGTTCTTC. This codes for CASSQIIAGTTNEQFF.

The chain couples TRBV14 to TRBJ1-2, with D maybe TRBD1 (6 bases). The length of the CDR3 is 14 residues. Trimming cost V 5 bases and J 7 bases, with 17 bases left between them. CDR1 and CDR2 (germline): SGHDN, FVKESK. CDR3 sequence: CASSSAGGAGGYTF. The CDR3 DNA reads as TGTGCCAGCAGCTCCGCGGGGGGGGCAGGTGGCTACACCTTC.

This clone has a single count. The chain couples TRBV6-1 to TRBJ2-3, with 11 positions matching TRBD2. Per germline, CDR1 MNHNS and CDR2 SASEGT. V trimming: 9 bases; J trimming: 5 bases; junction bases outside the gene matches: 7. The CDR3 runs 14 residues. The CDR3 coding sequence is TGTGCCAGGATTAGCGGGGGGGTTTTAGATACGCAGTATTTT. Translating gives CARISGGVLDTQYF.

The chain has TRBV27 and TRBJ2-2; D might be TRBD2 (6 bases). This CDR3 region has 16 residues. Germline CDR1 is MNHEY and CDR2 is SMNVEV (reference sequence). Trimming left V 0 bases short and J 4 bases short, with 12 bases between. CDR3 in amino acids: CASSLSDAGGTGELFF. The CDR3 bases are TGTGCCAGCAGTTTATCTGACGCCGGGGGCACCGGGGAGCTGTTTTTT.

The chain employs TRBV9 and TRBJ2-2, with TRBD2 as a possible D gene (5 bases). This CDR3 region has 14 residues. V lost 1 base, J lost 7 bases, and 11 bases lay in between. Germline CDR1 and CDR2: SGDLS and YYNGEE. CDR3 nucleotides: TGTGCCAGCAGCGTATGGTATCGGGGCGGGGAGCTGTTTTTT. Translation gives CASSVWYRGGELFF.

This chain links TRBV6-4 with TRBJ2-7, with 10 positions matching TRBD1. The CDR3 covers 15 residues. V shed 6 bases, J shed 1 base, and the junction held 6 bases outside the gene matches. Germline loops: CDR1 MRHNA, CDR2 SNTAGT. The DNA of the CDR3 is TGTGCCAGCAGACCCGGGACAGGGGTTTCCTACGAGCAGTACTTC. This sequence encodes CASRPGTGVSYEQYF.

The chain links TRBV27 to TRBJ1-6; possible D gene TRBD1, 6 bases. The CDR3 extends over 15 amino acids. Trimming left V 0 bases short and J 4 bases short, with 7 bases between. In germline, CDR1 is MNHEY, CDR2 SMNVEV (reference sequence). CDR3 amino acids: CASSLSGQYNSPLHF. DNA of the CDR3: TGTGCCAGCAGTTTATCGGGACAATATAATTCACCCCTCCACTTT.

This chain joins TRBV27 and TRBJ1-1, with D maybe TRBD1 (6 bases). The germline CDR1 and CDR2 sequences are MNHEY and SMNVEV (reference sequence). The CDR3 extends over 15 amino acids. V was cut by 0 bases and J by 3 bases, with 11 bases left in between. This chain's CDR3 is CASSLSSQGHTEAFF. In DNA form, the CDR3 reads TGTGCCAGCAGTTTATCCTCCCAGGGGCACACTGAAGCTTTCTTT.

This clone showed up just once. The V call is TRBV9, the J call TRBJ2-5, with 8 bases fitting TRBD1. Near its end, the DNA agrees better with TRBJ2-7, so the J call may be wrong. The CDR3 extends over 15 amino acids. CDR1 is SGDLS, CDR2 YYNGEE, per germline. CDR3: CASSVEGQVFNEQYF. The CDR3 coding sequence is TGTGCCAGCAGCGTAGAGGGACAGGTCTTCAACGAGCAGTACTTC.

The chain employs TRBV14 and TRBJ2-7; tentative D call: TRBD1 (5 bases). Germline lookup yields CDR1 SGHDN and CDR2 FVKESK. CDR3 length: 14 amino acids. V shed 0 bases and J shed 0 bases, with 6 bases lying between them. The CDR3 sequence: CASSQDGHSYEQYF. In nucleotides, the CDR3 is TGTGCCAGCAGCCAAGATGGACACTCCTACGAGCAGTACTTC.

V gene TRBV29-1 combines with J gene TRBJ1-2; 7 nucleotides align to TRBD1. The CDR3 is 15 amino acids. V gave up 6 bases and J gave up 0 bases; unmatched junction bases: 10. The germline V gene encodes CDR1 SQVTM and CDR2 ANQGSEA. The CDR3 DNA follows: TGCAGCGTATATGACAGGGCGGATCCTAACTATGGCTACACCTTC. Its translation is CSVYDRADPNYGYTF.

The chain is built from TRBV9 and TRBJ1-5, with 9 nucleotides matching TRBD1. With 0 bases clipped from V and 2 bases from J, the junction kept 6 bases outside the gene matches. Germline CDR1 SGDLS, CDR2 YYNGEE. CDR3 length equals 17 residues. The DNA for the CDR3 is TGTGCCAGCAGCGTAGGTGGGACAGGGAATGGCAATCAGCCCCAGCATTTT. Encoded protein: CASSVGGTGNGNQPQHF.

The CDR3 coding sequence is TGTGCCAGCAGTGGCCAACTAGCGGGAAGCTACAATGAGCAGTTCTTC. Translation: CASSGQLAGSYNEQFF. This sequence joins TRBV27 and TRBJ2-1; 10 nucleotides agree with TRBD2. Germline loops: CDR1 MNHEY, CDR2 SMNVEV (reference sequence). J was trimmed by 3 bases and V by 5 bases; bases with no gene match: 7. The CDR3 totals 16 residues.

The DNA of the CDR3 is TGTGCCAGCTCACCAGAGGCAGCCAGCTACGAGCAGTACTTC. Translated, it gives CASSPEAASYEQYF. The chain combines TRBV18 with TRBJ2-7; no definite D call. The CDR3 loop spans 14 amino acids. V lost 2 bases and J 3 bases, leaving 11 bases between the germline ends. Per the germline V gene, CDR1 is KGHSH and CDR2 is LQKENI.

V and J are TRBV5-1 and TRBJ2-2, with TRBD1 matching over 9 bases. The germline V gene has CDR1 SGHRS and CDR2 YFSETQ. Trimming took 4 bases from V and 4 from J; bases not matched to a gene: 11. This CDR3 spans 17 amino acids. The CDR3 DNA is TGCGCCAGCAGCCCGATACGGGACAGGGAGGCCACCGGGGAGCTGTTTTTT. This sequence encodes CASSPIRDREATGELFF.

The chain is built from TRBV2 and TRBJ2-1; 11 bases map to TRBD1. Germline lookup yields CDR1 SNHLY and CDR2 FYNNEI. The CDR3 is 16 amino acids. With 3 bases clipped from V and 1 base from J, the junction kept 2 bases outside the gene matches. The CDR3 here is CASSEWDRGSYNEQFF. CDR3 nucleotides: TGTGCCAGCAGTGAGTGGGACAGGGGGTCCTACAATGAGCAGTTCTTC.

The genes are TRBV6-5 and TRBJ2-1; 16 bases align to TRBD2. The CDR3 has 16 amino acids. After removal of 2 bases from V and 9 bases from J, the junction contained 4 bases not matched to a gene. Germline CDR1 and CDR2: MNHEY and SVGAGI. As DNA, the CDR3 is TGTGCCAGCAGTTACGGGACTAGCGGGGGGGCCACTGAGCAGTTCTTC. Amino acids: CASSYGTSGGATEQFF.

This chain links TRBV13 with TRBJ2-3, with D perhaps matching TRBD2 (6 bases). The germline V gene encodes CDR1 PRHDT and CDR2 FYEKMQ (reference sequence). The CDR3 contains 17 residues. The V end lost 4 bases, the J end lost 1 base, and 18 bases lay between the germline ends. Here the CDR3 DNA reads TGTGCCAGCAGCTCACTCGGAGGAGGCGGGGGCACAGATACGCAGTATTTT. Translating it yields CASSSLGGGGGTDTQYF. The complete variable domain, with remaining parts taken from reference TRBV13 and TRBJ2-3, reads AAGVIQSPRHLIKEKRETATLKCYPIPRHDTVYWYQQGPGQDPQFLISFYEKMQSDKGSIPDRFSAQQFSDYHSELNMSSLELGDSALYFCASSSLGGGGGTDTQYFGPGTRLTVL.

The chain employs TRBV4-1 and TRBJ1-2; D unclear. Germline V CDR1 and CDR2: MGHRA, YSYEKL. The CDR3 contains 13 residues. The V and J ends lost 1 base and 8 bases respectively, with 11 bases between them. The CDR3 sequence is CASSQGFRSGYTF. The DNA for the CDR3 is TGCGCCAGCAGCCAAGGGTTCAGATCCGGCTACACCTTC.

This clone was found once. This rearrangement joins TRBV9 to TRBJ2-3; D is ambiguous. Trimming took 0 bases from V and 2 from J, leaving 10 bases between them. The CDR3 runs to 15 residues. The germline V gene has CDR1 SGDLS and CDR2 YYNGEE. The CDR3 DNA sequence: TGTGCCAGCAGCGTAGTCAACTCTTACACAGATACGCAGTATTTT. Translating gives CASSVVNSYTDTQYF.

The chain has TRBV27 and TRBJ2-7, with D possibly being TRBD1 (6 bases). The CDR3 has 13 residues. The germline V gene encodes CDR1 MNHEY and CDR2 SMNVEV (reference sequence). Trimming stripped 3 bases from V and 2 bases from J, with 8 bases between. CDR3 region: CASSFQGTYEQYF. For the CDR3, the DNA is TGTGCCAGCAGTTTCCAGGGGACCTACGAGCAGTACTTC.

J is TRBJ2-5 and V is TRBV9; D is possibly TRBD1 (6 bases). Germline V lookup: CDR1 SGDLS, CDR2 YYNGEE. There are 12 residues in the CDR3. V dropped 4 bases and J dropped 10 bases, with 14 bases sitting between them. The CDR3 bases are TGTGCCAGCAGCCCACCGACAGGCGACCAGTACTTC. Its translation: CASSPPTGDQYF.

The V call is TRBV5-1, the J call TRBJ1-5; TRBD1 agrees at 7 bases. CDR1 is SGHRS, CDR2 YFSETQ, per germline. CDR3 length equals 17 residues. V gave up 2 bases and J gave up 0 bases; unmatched junction bases: 8. CDR3 in DNA: TGCGCCAGCAGCTTAATCGGACAGGTCTATAGCAATCAGCCCCAGCATTTT. It encodes CASSLIGQVYSNQPQHF.

The chain uses TRBV19 and TRBJ2-1; 7 nucleotides align to TRBD2. The CDR3 loop spans 15 amino acids. V lost 5 bases to trimming and J lost 2 bases; unmatched junction nucleotides: 6. Germline V gives CDR1 LNHDA, CDR2 SQIVND (reference sequence). The CDR3 region has the DNA TGTGCCAGTAGTTGGCTAGCGGAAACCTACAATGAGCAGTTCTTC. It yields the protein CASSWLAETYNEQFF. The variable domain in full, completed from reference TRBV19 and TRBJ2-1, reads DGGITQSPKYLFRKEGQNVTLSCEQNLNHDAMYWYRQDPGQGLRLIYYSQIVNDFQKGDIAEGYSVSREKKESFPLTVTSAQKNPTAFYLCASSWLAETYNEQFFGPGTRLTVL.

CDR3 nucleotide sequence: TGTGCCAGCAGCTCAAAACAGGGGGCCTACGAGCAGTACTTC. Translation gives CASSSKQGAYEQYF. This chain uses TRBV5-6 with TRBJ2-7, with TRBD1 matching over 8 bases. The CDR3 consists of 14 residues. Germline V gene lookup returns CDR1 SGHDT and CDR2 YYEEEE. J gave up 2 bases and V 3 bases, and 4 bases lay outside the gene matches.

This chain connects TRBV11-2 to TRBJ1-2, with TRBD1 matching 10 bases. The length of the CDR3 is 16 residues. CDR1 and CDR2 (germline): SGHAT, FQNNGV. V shed 0 bases and J 8 bases; nucleotides not matched to a gene: 9. DNA for the CDR3: TGTGCCAGCAGCTTAGATCCGGGACAGGGGTTTTGGGGCTACACCTTC. It yields the protein CASSLDPGQGFWGYTF.

This sequence joins TRBV10-1 and TRBJ2-7, with D possibly TRBD1 on 6 matching bases. Trimming shortened V by 3 bases and J by 2 bases, and 14 bases separated the two germline ends. The CDR3 extends over 15 amino acids. Germline loops: CDR1 WNHNN, CDR2 SYGVQD (reference sequence). The CDR3 sequence is CASSERAGATYEQYF. The CDR3, as DNA: TGCGCCAGCAGTGAAAGGGCAGGGGCCACCTACGAGCAGTACTTC.

The rearrangement joins TRBV5-6 to TRBJ1-4; D ambiguous. This CDR3 contains 11 residues. Trimming left V 2 bases short and J 8 bases short, with 4 bases between. CDR1 SGHDT and CDR2 YYEEEE come from the germline V gene. CDR3: CASSFGEKLFF. Written as DNA, the CDR3 is TGTGCCAGCAGCTTTGGCGAAAAACTGTTTTTT.